The 18 T cell receptor beta chains below come from one sample, sequenced in a study of T cells after yellow fever vaccination. One entry per CDR3 protein, called by TCRdb with MiXCR from the 5' RACE reads. In the table there are around 550,000 distinct CDR3 sequences, 15% to 20% of which are singletons. Here the sequenced sample was PBMCs, taken 15 days after the yellow fever booster vaccination. Receptors were obtained from a man aged 30 to 45 who received the YFV17D yellow fever vaccine.

This clonotype was detected a few times. The rearrangement joins TRBV2 to TRBJ2-2; the D gene could be TRBD1 or TRBD2 (5 bases each). V was clipped by 3 bases and J by 1 base, with 9 bases between them. The germline V gene has CDR1 SNHLY and CDR2 FYNNEI. This CDR3 has 15 amino acids. The CDR3 sequence is CASSERGRNTGELFF. The CDR3 DNA follows: TGTGCCAGCAGTGAGAGGGGACGGAACACCGGGGAGCTGTTTTTT.

This clonotype has more than one count but fewer than ten. The chain recombines TRBV6-1 with TRBJ2-1; TRBD1 aligns across 10 bases. The V and J ends lost 7 bases and 5 bases, in that order; junction bases with no gene match: 8. Germline lookup yields CDR1 MNHNS and CDR2 SASEGT. This CDR3 region has 15 residues. The CDR3 DNA reads as TGTGCCAGCAAACGTAAGGGGACAGGGGACAATGAGCAGTTCTTC. It is translated as CASKRKGTGDNEQFF.

The CDR3 loop reads CASTPPGGDGNQPQHF. The CDR3 coding sequence is TGTGCCAGCACTCCCCCGGGAGGGGACGGCAATCAGCCCCAGCATTTT. The chain joins TRBV12-3 or TRBV12-4 to TRBJ1-5, with TRBD1 as a possible D gene (5 bases). This CDR3 spans 16 amino acids. V lost 7 bases, J lost 2 bases, and 18 bases lay in between.

The CDR3: CASSLLGQGVDTQYF. CDR3 in DNA: TGTGCCAGCAGCTTACTGGGACAGGGTGTGGATACGCAGTATTTT. The genes are TRBV7-2 and TRBJ2-3, with 9 bases matching TRBD1. With 2 bases clipped from V and 6 bases from J, the junction kept 6 bases outside the gene matches. The CDR3 loop spans 15 amino acids. Germline loops: CDR1 SGHTA, CDR2 FQGNSA.

The chain employs TRBV24-1 and TRBJ2-1; 7 bases map to TRBD1. V trimming: 7 bases; J trimming: 7 bases; junction bases outside the gene matches: 9. Germline values: CDR1 KGHDR, CDR2 SFDVKD. CDR3 length: 14 residues. In DNA form, the CDR3 reads TGTGCCACCAGCAAGACAGGGTCGCGTAATGAGCAGTTCTTC. This encodes CATSKTGSRNEQFF.

This clonotype has just a few counts. The rearrangement links TRBV12-3 or TRBV12-4 to TRBJ1-1, with a tentative D call TRBD1 (5 bases). V lost 5 bases to trimming and J lost 0 bases, with 10 bases between them. The CDR3 is 14 amino acids. The CDR3 protein is CASSEGTVNTEAFF. The CDR3 nucleotides read TGTGCCAGCAGTGAGGGGACGGTGAACACTGAAGCTTTCTTT.

This clonotype showed up just a few times. The rearrangement uses TRBV19 and TRBJ2-1; TRBD2 might be the D (5 bases). The germline gives CDR1 LNHDA, CDR2 SQIVND (reference sequence). V dropped 7 bases and J dropped 6 bases, with 16 bases sitting between them. CDR3 length equals 14 residues. The CDR3 region has the DNA TGTGCCAGTACGGTCTCCGCGGGCCGCAATGAGCAGTTCTTC. This translates into CASTVSAGRNEQFF.

The V call is TRBV20-1, the J call TRBJ2-2; D might be TRBD2 (7 bases). Germline values: CDR1 DFQATT, CDR2 SNEGSKA (reference sequence). The germline V and J ends were trimmed by 1 base and 3 bases, with 27 bases remaining between them. There are 20 residues in the CDR3. Written as DNA, the CDR3 is TGCAGTGCTAGAGCCGCCTTCGAATCCAGCGGGGACACCTACACCGGGGAGCTGTTTTTT. Amino acids: CSARAAFESSGDTYTGELFF.

This clonotype was detected only a few times. The V gene is TRBV10-3, the J gene TRBJ2-2; D remains unclear. Trimming removed 0 bases at V and 4 bases at J, with 12 bases between. CDR1 and CDR2 from the germline V gene are ENHRY and SYGVKD. The CDR3 loop spans 16 amino acids. The CDR3, as DNA: TGTGCCATCAGTGAGTCCGGGCCTGTCAGCACCGGGGAGCTGTTTTTT. Translated: CAISESGPVSTGELFF.

This chain joins TRBV20-1 and TRBJ2-1; D remains unclear. The CDR3 loop spans 13 amino acids. CDR1 and CDR2 from the germline V gene are DFQATT and SNEGSKA (reference sequence). Deletions cut 5 bases from V and 4 bases from J, with 12 bases between. The CDR3 loop is CSAPISGYNEQFF. The DNA for the CDR3 is TGCAGTGCTCCGATTTCAGGTTACAATGAGCAGTTCTTC.

This clonotype has just a few counts. The chain is built from TRBV20-1 and TRBJ2-5; 10 positions match TRBD1. CDR1 DFQATT and CDR2 SNEGSKA come from the germline V gene (reference sequence). The ends lost 6 bases at V and 5 bases at J; junction bases unmatched: 6. CDR3 length equals 13 residues. The CDR3: CSAAGQGLETQYF. The CDR3 DNA follows: TGCAGTGCCGCGGGACAGGGGTTGGAGACCCAGTACTTC.

The rearrangement uses TRBV12-3 or TRBV12-4 and TRBJ2-2; D may be TRBD2 (6 bases). V lost 7 bases to trimming and J lost 9 bases, with 18 bases between them. This CDR3 contains 14 residues. For the CDR3, the DNA is TGTGCCAGCACCTTAGCGGAGTTAAGCAGGGAGCTGTTTTTT. It translates to CASTLAELSRELFF.

A few counts support this clonotype. The chain carries TRBV4-2 and TRBJ2-3; D perhaps matches TRBD2 (6 bases). V was pared by 1 base and J by 2 bases, with 13 bases between. Per the germline V gene, CDR1 is LGHNA and CDR2 is YNFKEQ. The CDR3 contains 16 residues. The chain's CDR3 is CASSQVWGENTDTQYF. Here the CDR3 DNA reads TGTGCCAGCAGCCAAGTGTGGGGGGAAAACACAGATACGCAGTATTTT.

The sample holds one count of this clonotype. The V gene is TRBV25-1, the J gene TRBJ2-3, with D maybe TRBD1 (6 bases). The CDR3 loop spans 15 amino acids. Trimming removed 4 bases from V and 2 bases from J, with 13 bases in between. Germline loops: CDR1 MGHDK, CDR2 SYGVNS. The CDR3 spells CASSARGRNTDTQYF. Here the CDR3 DNA reads TGTGCCAGCAGTGCTAGGGGGAGAAACACAGATACGCAGTATTTT.

This clonotype came up a few times. The V gene is TRBV7-8, the J gene TRBJ2-7, with D possibly being TRBD2 (5 bases). Trimming left V 3 bases short and J 6 bases short, with 15 bases between. The CDR3 runs 14 residues. Looked up from germline, CDR1 is SGHVS and CDR2 is FQNEAQ. The CDR3 DNA is TGTGCCAGCAGCTTGGTCGGACTGGGCGGCGAGCAGTACTTC. Its translation is CASSLVGLGGEQYF. The full variable domain, in which reference TRBV7-8 and TRBJ2-7 provide the parts outside the CDR3, is GAGVSQSPRYKVAKRGQDVALRCDPISGHVSLFWYQQALGQGPEFLTYFQNEAQLDKSGLPSDRFFAERPEGSVSTLKIQRTQQEDSAVYLCASSLVGLGGEQYFGPGTRLTVT.

The chain joins TRBV2 to TRBJ1-2; D may be TRBD1 (5 bases). Trimming pared 6 bases from V and 8 bases from J, leaving 25 bases between. CDR3 length: 16 residues. From germline, CDR1 is SNHLY and CDR2 FYNNEI. The CDR3 DNA reads TGTGCCAGCAGCCCTACGCCTAGGGGCTCCTCTATGGGCTACACCTTC. Encoded protein: CASSPTPRGSSMGYTF.

The rearrangement links TRBV20-1 to TRBJ2-2; 8 bases match TRBD1. Germline V gene lookup returns CDR1 DFQATT and CDR2 SNEGSKA (reference sequence). The CDR3 length is 13 residues. V lost 5 bases to trimming and J lost 8 bases; unmatched junction nucleotides: 7. This CDR3 is CSAFEDRVGELFF. As DNA, the CDR3 is TGCAGTGCTTTTGAGGACAGGGTGGGGGAGCTGTTTTTT.

The V and J genes are TRBV11-2 and TRBJ2-3; TRBD2 agrees at 15 bases. V shed 4 bases and J 6 bases; nucleotides not matched to a gene: 8. Germline V CDR1 and CDR2: SGHAT, FQNNGV. This CDR3 region has 17 residues. This chain's CDR3 is CASSSGLAGGPWDTQYF. The DNA for the CDR3 is TGTGCCAGCAGCTCAGGACTAGCGGGAGGGCCGTGGGATACGCAGTATTTT. Supplemented by reference TRBV11-2 and TRBJ2-3, the full variable domain reads EAGVAQSPRYKIIEKRQSVAFWCNPISGHATLYWYQQILGQGPKLLIQFQNNGVVDDSQLPKDRFSAERLKGVDSTLKIQPAKLEDSAVYLCASSSGLAGGPWDTQYFGPGTRLTVL.